These 2 T cell receptor beta chains share one sample of origin, sequenced in a study of cytomegalovirus exposure and HLA in healthy donors. PCR was performed using 60 Vbeta and 13 Jbeta primers. TCRdb's copy holds only in-frame clones and misses some; the assay was immunoSEQ multiplex PCR. The sample holds 38,000 or so clones. The sample comprised PBMCs. The receptors were gathered from a man between 35 and 55 years old in good health and CMV-seropositive.

J is TRBJ2-1 and V is TRBV4-1; 8 bases map to TRBD2. This CDR3 is 17 amino acids long. CDR1 is MGHRA and CDR2 is YSYEKL in the germline V gene. V gave up 4 bases and J gave up 2 bases; unmatched junction bases: 10. CDR3 sequence: CASSRQTGGGAYNEQFF. CDR3 sequence (DNA): TGCGCCAGCAGCCGTCAGACGGGGGGGGGCGCCTACAATGAGCAGTTCTTC.

The chain employs TRBV6-1 and TRBJ1-6; D is perhaps TRBD1 (5 bases). Germline-derived CDR1 and CDR2 are MNHNS and SASEGT. The CDR3 is 17 residues long. V lost 0 bases and J 7 bases, leaving 16 bases between the germline ends. CDR3 sequence: CASSEALSGQVNSPLHF. The DNA for the CDR3 is TGTGCCAGCAGTGAAGCGCTTTCAGGGCAGGTCAATTCACCCCTCCACTTT.